This T cell receptor (beta chain) was retrieved from a study of CD8+ T cells in alopecia areata. About the study: The study gave treated patients oral tofacitinib at 5 to 10 mg twice daily. General study results and limits: Shared TCR sequences were less clear between patients than in mice, possibly partly from HLA diversity.

RNA, once extracted, was reverse transcribed into cDNA for use as the sequencing template. Sequencing used immunoSEQ multiplex PCR; TCRdb keeps in-frame clones, though not all of them. The sample holds approximately 190,000 clones, 58% seen once. This CDR3 has 13 amino acids. V was trimmed by 3 bases and J by 0 bases, leaving 3 bases between them. Germline CDR1 is KGHSH and CDR2 is LQKENI. As for treatment: oral pan-JAK inhibitor, 5-10 mg twice daily. Remarks on this clone: Its antigen is unknown.

The sample consisted of CD4+ T cells sorted from blood, taken at week 24, from a patient treated with tofacitinib. The sequence was collected from a human donor with alopecia areata. V and J are TRBV18 and TRBJ2-4; no definite D call. The CDR3 DNA reads TGTGCCAGCTCACCGTTAGCCAAAAACATTCAGTACTTC. It specifies CASSPLAKNIQYF. Combining the CDR3 with reference TRBV18 and TRBJ2-4 gives the whole variable domain NAGVMQNPRHLVRRRGQEARLRCSPMKGHSHVYWYRQLPEEGLKFMVYLQKENIIDESGMPKERFSAEFPKEGPSILRIQQVVRGDSAAYFCASSPLAKNIQYFGAGTRLSVL.